A selection of T cell receptor beta chains follows, all from one sample in a study of CD8 T cells in Susac syndrome. TCRdb re-derived calls from the immunoSEQ multiplex PCR reads in MiXCR, one entry per CDR3 protein. The sample has more than 250,000 distinct CDR3 sequences, just over 90% seen once. Sequences were obtained from CD4+ T cells from PBMCs. All receptors come from a human donor with multiple sclerosis. CDR3s include the opening cysteine and the closing phenylalanine or tryptophan. D genes are given only for firm matches. Part of the rows lack a size; the others show once, few, many or a class for expanded clones.

V gene,D gene,clone size,J gene,CDR3 protein
TRBV5-1,TRBD1,NA,TRBJ2-4,CASSIRDRGPVAKNIQYF
TRBV6-2/TRBV6-3,NA,NA,TRBJ2-7,CASRPGPPRYEQYF
TRBV5-8,NA,NA,TRBJ2-5,CASSLEWAGKETQYF
TRBV25-1,NA,once,TRBJ1-2,CASRGPGDSSRYTF
TRBV29-1,TRBD2,NA,TRBJ2-1,CSVPTSGSNNEQFF
TRBV12-3/TRBV12-4,TRBD1,NA,TRBJ2-7,CASSSRQGKYEQYF
TRBV10-2,NA,once,TRBJ1-5,CASNGGDGQPQHF
TRBV3-1,TRBD2,NA,TRBJ2-1,CASSQDASGSHNEQFF
TRBV11-2,TRBD1,NA,TRBJ2-1,CASSARRGLLYNEQFF
TRBV11-1,TRBD1,NA,TRBJ2-7,CASSSLGQGGAWEQYF
TRBV24-1,NA,NA,TRBJ1-3,CATSAGRENTIYF
TRBV20-1,TRBD2,NA,TRBJ2-2,CSARLAGAANTGELFF
TRBV7-2,NA,NA,TRBJ2-2,CASSSLPGSTGELFF
TRBV5-1,NA,NA,TRBJ2-2,CASSFLGKLGTGELFF
TRBV29-1,TRBD2,NA,TRBJ2-3,CSVEAGGRPDTQYF
TRBV25-1,NA,NA,TRBJ1-1,CASSESGTVNTEAFF
TRBV30,TRBD1,few,TRBJ2-7,CAWRRQGMFYEQYF
TRBV6-2/TRBV6-3,NA,NA,TRBJ2-2,CASSYWARETGELFF
TRBV20-1,NA,NA,TRBJ2-7,CSARALGGPSSYEQYF
TRBV18,TRBD1,NA,TRBJ2-5,CASSQLRDRVETQYF
TRBV25-1,TRBD1,once,TRBJ2-7,CASSDPATGATYEQYF
TRBV6-1,TRBD2,NA,TRBJ2-2,CASSEMAGGQTGELFF
TRBV7-9,NA,NA,TRBJ1-6,CASSLAWGHSPLHF
TRBV4-1,NA,NA,TRBJ2-3,CASSQDKVDTQYF
TRBV20-1,NA,NA,TRBJ2-1,CSAPAESSYNEQFF
TRBV2,NA,once,TRBJ2-2,CASGQNLPNTGELFF
TRBV12-3/TRBV12-4,NA,NA,TRBJ2-5,CASSGQFPETQYF
TRBV19,TRBD2,NA,TRBJ2-7,CASRGGAPDYEQYF
TRBV7-8,TRBD2,NA,TRBJ2-5,CASSLGAGGYGETQYF
TRBV7-9,TRBD2,NA,TRBJ2-1,CASSLAGLAVHNEQFF
TRBV7-9,NA,NA,TRBJ1-4,CASSLRGAYEKLFF
TRBV4-2,NA,once,TRBJ2-5,CASSQEIRLGGQETQYF
TRBV10-2,NA,NA,TRBJ2-3,CASSAGVMQDTQYF
TRBV2,TRBD2,NA,TRBJ2-3,CASSRLAGGLDTQYF
TRBV9,NA,once,TRBJ2-1,CASSASDEGDEQFF
TRBV29-1,TRBD2,NA,TRBJ2-1,CSVVILAAYNEQFF
TRBV10-3,TRBD1,few,TRBJ1-2,CAISESSGQGAESTF
TRBV2,TRBD1,NA,TRBJ2-4,CASKGALAKNIQYF
TRBV7-2,NA,NA,TRBJ2-5,CASSLVPVAVGETQYF
TRBV2,TRBD1,NA,TRBJ1-4,CASRETGTANEKLFF
TRBV7-2,TRBD1,NA,TRBJ2-4,CASSLLGQIDIQYF
TRBV19,TRBD2,once,TRBJ2-2,CASSIIAGGPGELFF
TRBV5-1,NA,NA,TRBJ1-1,CATSQGVGNTEAFF
TRBV20-1,TRBD1,NA,TRBJ1-1,CSAIPGQGTTEAFF
TRBV18,NA,NA,TRBJ2-3,CASSPPSGGITDTQYF
TRBV7-2,NA,NA,TRBJ1-1,CASSLVLSGRVNTEAFF
TRBV30,NA,NA,TRBJ1-1,CAWSVWPNTEAFF
TRBV29-1,NA,NA,TRBJ1-2,CSVEEYGYTF
TRBV20-1,NA,NA,TRBJ2-6,CSASLSGANVLTF
TRBV20-1,TRBD1,NA,TRBJ2-7,CSARVHKGAVSYEQYF
TRBV9,TRBD2,NA,TRBJ2-1,CASSPFRTSPMDNEQFF
TRBV21-1,NA,NA,TRBJ2-1,CASRLTRNEQFF
TRBV9,NA,NA,TRBJ1-1,CASGAAQNTEAFF
TRBV18,NA,NA,TRBJ2-1,CASSSIGTGSDEQFF
TRBV7-9,NA,NA,TRBJ2-1,CASSPTPYNEQFF
TRBV5-5,NA,NA,TRBJ2-3,CASSFWGAAETQYF
TRBV14,NA,once,TRBJ2-7,CASSHSGTSQSYEQYF